This TCR beta chain was recovered during a study of cytomegalovirus exposure and HLA in healthy donors. For the study at large: Most donors, roughly 82% of more than 300 genotyped, fell in the Caucasian-associated ancestry cluster.

For this clone: Its target is unknown.

Study observations and caveats: Most TCR beta V segments were productive about 90% or about 30% of the time in an earlier analysis. The study recorded fewer than 200 TCR beta chains that were cytomegalovirus-associated. A further, later analysis showed that HLA-associated TCR beta chains (compared with equally common others) were more clonally expanded.

Trimming pared 1 base from V and 0 bases from J, leaving 11 bases between. Per the germline V gene, CDR1 is SGHNT and CDR2 is YYREEE (reference sequence). The CDR3 consists of 15 residues. Primers: 60 Vbeta forward and 13 Jbeta reverse. Profiled with immunoSEQ multiplex PCR; TCRdb holds only in-frame clones, not every one. The sample holds some 130,000 clones; roughly three quarters are singletons and the top ten take approximately 2%. The sequencing sample was made of PBMCs. The chain couples TRBV5-4 to TRBJ2-7, with a possible D match to TRBD2 (6 bases). The receptor comes from a man aged 30 to 45 in good health and CMV-seronegative. The CDR3 DNA reads TGTGCCAGCAGCTTGCTGACGGGAGCCTCCTACGAGCAGTACTTC. This translates into CASSLLTGASYEQYF.